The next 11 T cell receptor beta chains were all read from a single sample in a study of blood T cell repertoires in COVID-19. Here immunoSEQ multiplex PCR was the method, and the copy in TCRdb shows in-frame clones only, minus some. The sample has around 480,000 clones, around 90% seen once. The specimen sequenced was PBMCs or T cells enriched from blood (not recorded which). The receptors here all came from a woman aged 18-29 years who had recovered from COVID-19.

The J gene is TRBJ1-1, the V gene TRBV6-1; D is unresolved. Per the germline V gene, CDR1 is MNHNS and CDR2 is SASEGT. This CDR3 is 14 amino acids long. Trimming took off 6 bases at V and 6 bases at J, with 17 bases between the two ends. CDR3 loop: CASREGSTVSEAFF. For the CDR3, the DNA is TGTGCCAGCAGAGAGGGCAGTACAGTCTCTGAAGCTTTCTTT.

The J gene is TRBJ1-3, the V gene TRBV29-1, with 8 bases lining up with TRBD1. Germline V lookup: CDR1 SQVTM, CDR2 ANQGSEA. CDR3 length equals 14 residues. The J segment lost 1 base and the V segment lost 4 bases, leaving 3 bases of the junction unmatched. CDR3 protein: CSVGQGASGNTIYF. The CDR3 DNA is TGCAGCGTTGGCCAGGGGGCTTCTGGAAACACCATATATTTT.

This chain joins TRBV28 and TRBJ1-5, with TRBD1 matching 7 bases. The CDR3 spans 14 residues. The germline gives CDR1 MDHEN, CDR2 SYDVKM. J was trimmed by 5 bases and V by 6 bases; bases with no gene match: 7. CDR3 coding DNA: TGTGCCAGCAGGGCCGGGACAGACTATCAGCCCCAGCATTTT. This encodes CASRAGTDYQPQHF.

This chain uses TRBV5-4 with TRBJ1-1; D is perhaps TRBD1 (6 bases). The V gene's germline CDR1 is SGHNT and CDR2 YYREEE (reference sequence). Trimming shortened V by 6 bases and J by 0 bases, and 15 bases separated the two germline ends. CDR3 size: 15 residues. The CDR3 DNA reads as TGTGCCAGCACCTCCGCCGACAGGATGAACACTGAAGCTTTCTTT. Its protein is CASTSADRMNTEAFF.

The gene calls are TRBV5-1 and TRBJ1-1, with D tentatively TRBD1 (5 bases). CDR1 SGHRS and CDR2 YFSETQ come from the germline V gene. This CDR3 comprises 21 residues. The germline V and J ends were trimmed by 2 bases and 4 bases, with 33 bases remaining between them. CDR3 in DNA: TGCGCCAGCAGCTTAGACGGAGGAGGATCGGGGGGACCCGGGGGAGGCACTGAAGCTTTCTTT. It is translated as CASSLDGGGSGGPGGGTEAFF.

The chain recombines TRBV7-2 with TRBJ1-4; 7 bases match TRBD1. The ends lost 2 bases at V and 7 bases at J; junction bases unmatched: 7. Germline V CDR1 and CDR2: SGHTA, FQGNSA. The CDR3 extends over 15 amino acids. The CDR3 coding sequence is TGTGCCAGCAGCTTACTGACAGGGTTCGTTGAAAAACTGTTTTTT. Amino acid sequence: CASSLLTGFVEKLFF.

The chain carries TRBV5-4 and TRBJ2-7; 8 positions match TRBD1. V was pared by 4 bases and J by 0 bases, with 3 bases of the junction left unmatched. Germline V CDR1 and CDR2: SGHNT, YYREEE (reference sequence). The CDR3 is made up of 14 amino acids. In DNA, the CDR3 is TGTGCCAGCAGCGGGACAGGCCTCTCCTACGAGCAGTACTTC. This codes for CASSGTGLSYEQYF.

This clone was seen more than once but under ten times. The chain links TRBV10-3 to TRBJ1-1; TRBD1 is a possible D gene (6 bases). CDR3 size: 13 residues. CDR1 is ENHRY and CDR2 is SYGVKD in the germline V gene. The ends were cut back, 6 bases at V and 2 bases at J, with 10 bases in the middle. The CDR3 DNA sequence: TGTGCCATCAGGGCGACAGGTAACACTGAAGCTTTCTTT. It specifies CAIRATGNTEAFF.

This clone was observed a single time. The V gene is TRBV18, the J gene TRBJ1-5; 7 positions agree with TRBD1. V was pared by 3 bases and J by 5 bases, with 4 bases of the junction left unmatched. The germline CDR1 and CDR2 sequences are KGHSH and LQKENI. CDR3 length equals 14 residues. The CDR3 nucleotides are TGTGCCAGCTCACCCACCAGGGGGGATCAGCCCCAGCATTTT. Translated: CASSPTRGDQPQHF.

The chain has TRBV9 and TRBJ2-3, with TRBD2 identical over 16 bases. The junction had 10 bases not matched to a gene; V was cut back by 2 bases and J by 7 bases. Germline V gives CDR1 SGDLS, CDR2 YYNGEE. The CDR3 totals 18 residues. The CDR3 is CASSVSGTSGGALNTQYF. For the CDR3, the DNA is TGTGCCAGCAGCGTCTCCGGGACTAGCGGGGGGGCCCTAAATACGCAGTATTTT.

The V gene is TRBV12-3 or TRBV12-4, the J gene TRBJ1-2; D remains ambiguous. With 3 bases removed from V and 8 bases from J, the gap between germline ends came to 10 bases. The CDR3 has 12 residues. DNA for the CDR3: TGTGCCAGCAGTTTGGAGAACGGAGGCTACACCTTC. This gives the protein CASSLENGGYTF.